Listed here are 14 T cell receptor beta chains from one sample, sequenced in a study of T cell responses to AZD1222 COVID-19 vaccine. TCRdb's copy holds only in-frame clones and misses some; the assay was immunoSEQ multiplex PCR. The repertoire holds about 90,000 clones, with over 75% as singletons. This specimen consisted of peripheral blood, obtained on day 0 of AZD1222 vaccination. Every receptor here comes from an adult in good health.

The genes are TRBV7-9 and TRBJ2-2; 7 bases are a match to TRBD2. The V gene end was trimmed by 5 bases and the J gene end by 6 bases; junction bases not matched to a gene: 9. Germline V gene data show CDR1 as SEHNR and CDR2 as FQNEAQ (reference sequence). The CDR3 has 15 amino acids. The CDR3 loop reads CASSIPGLSAGELFF. The CDR3 DNA reads TGTGCCAGCAGCATACCGGGACTATCTGCCGGGGAGCTGTTTTTT.

The rearrangement uses TRBV7-9 and TRBJ2-7, with TRBD2 as a possible D gene (6 bases). The germline V and J ends were trimmed by 4 bases and 0 bases, with 19 bases remaining between them. The CDR3 sequence is 17 residues long. From germline, CDR1 is SEHNR and CDR2 FQNEAQ (reference sequence). The CDR3 spells CASSSRWERANSYEQYF. The CDR3 nucleotides are TGTGCCAGCAGCTCCAGGTGGGAGCGGGCCAACTCCTACGAGCAGTACTTC. The full variable domain, rest sourced from reference TRBV7-9 and TRBJ2-7, is DTGVSQNPRHKITKRGQNVTFRCDPISEHNRLYWYRQTLGQGPEFLTYFQNEAQLEKSRLLSDRFSAERPKGSFSTLEIQRTEQGDSAMYLCASSSRWERANSYEQYFGPGTRLTVT.

The chain has TRBV10-3 and TRBJ1-5; D perhaps matches TRBD1 (5 bases). CDR1 ENHRY and CDR2 SYGVKD come from the germline V gene. V lost 5 bases and J lost 0, with 14 bases in between. The CDR3 contains 16 residues. The CDR3 region is CAISSSRGYSNQPQHF. CDR3 DNA: TGTGCCATCAGTTCCTCAAGGGGTTATAGCAATCAGCCCCAGCATTTT.

The V and J genes are TRBV28 and TRBJ1-4; D not certain. Germline CDR1 reads MDHEN; CDR2 reads SYDVKM. Between the trimmed V and J ends, which lost 3 bases and 0 bases, there was a span of 5 bases. The CDR3 runs 14 residues. Here the CDR3 DNA reads TGTGCCAGCAGTTTGTTTACAACTAATGAAAAACTGTTTTTT. It specifies CASSLFTTNEKLFF. The full variable domain, completed using reference TRBV28 and TRBJ1-4, is DVKVTQSSRYLVKRTGEKVFLECVQDMDHENMFWYRQDPGLGLRLIYFSYDVKMKEKGDIPEGYSVSREKKERFSLILESASTNQTSMYLCASSLFTTNEKLFFGSGTQLSVL.

The CDR3 DNA sequence: TGTGCCAGCAGCTTGGGCGACAGGGGGCCGGGTCAATATGGCTACACCTTC. Translated: CASSLGDRGPGQYGYTF. This rearrangement joins TRBV5-6 to TRBJ1-2; 10 nucleotides align to TRBD1. Germline assignment: CDR1 SGHDT and CDR2 YYEEEE. CDR3 length equals 17 residues. With V trimmed by 0 bases and J by 5 bases, 10 bases remained unmatched.

The table lists this clone with a few counts. The DNA for the CDR3 is TGTGCCACCAGTGATCCCGGGACAGGGGCCTCTGGGGCCAACGTCCTGACTTTC. Amino acids: CATSDPGTGASGANVLTF. V and J are TRBV24-1 and TRBJ2-6, with 10 positions matching TRBD1. The ends lost 3 bases at V and 0 bases at J; junction bases unmatched: 4. CDR3 length: 18 amino acids. Germline values: CDR1 KGHDR, CDR2 SFDVKD.

The chain links TRBV9 to TRBJ2-7; tentatively, D is TRBD2 (6 bases). Trimming took off 0 bases at V and 9 bases at J, with 19 bases between the two ends. Per germline, CDR1 SGDLS and CDR2 YYNGEE. The length of the CDR3 is 15 residues. DNA of the CDR3: TGTGCCAGCAGCGTAGCCGACACTCACCTGGGGGGGCAGTACTTC. Protein sequence: CASSVADTHLGGQYF.

This clone has only one observation. The chain is built from TRBV10-2 and TRBJ1-1, with 11 bases matching TRBD1. Per germline, CDR1 WSHSY and CDR2 SAAADI. The trim removed 8 bases at V and 2 bases at J, leaving 4 bases unmatched. The length of the CDR3 is 14 residues. CDR3 region: CASWGTGGNTEAFF. As DNA, the CDR3 is TGCGCCAGCTGGGGGACAGGGGGAAACACTGAAGCTTTCTTT.

V usage is TRBV15 and J usage is TRBJ2-7; 11 bases line up with TRBD2. This CDR3 has 15 amino acids. V dropped 2 bases and J dropped 6; count of bases not matched to a gene: 6. CDR1 is LNHNV, CDR2 YYDKDF, per germline (reference sequence). The CDR3 loop reads CATSRSLAGGGEQYF. CDR3 in DNA: TGTGCCACCAGCAGATCTCTAGCGGGAGGAGGCGAGCAGTACTTC.

This clone was seen only once. The chain is built from TRBV27 and TRBJ1-4; 7 nucleotides line up with TRBD1. Trimming removed 5 bases from V and 3 bases from J; junction bases left unmatched: 9. The CDR3 is 16 residues long. Germline CDR1 is MNHEY and CDR2 is SMNVEV (reference sequence). The CDR3 reads CASSRRGLGSNEKLFF. CDR3 DNA: TGTGCCAGCAGTCGTAGGGGGCTGGGATCTAATGAAAAACTGTTTTTT.

This chain joins TRBV29-1 and TRBJ1-2; D not certain. Germline loops: CDR1 SQVTM, CDR2 ANQGSEA. The CDR3 runs to 10 residues. Trimming pared 6 bases from V and 8 bases from J, leaving 10 bases between. The chain's CDR3 is CSVQDPGYTF. DNA of the CDR3: TGCAGCGTCCAAGACCCGGGCTACACCTTC.

The chain employs TRBV19 and TRBJ1-4, with 7 nucleotides matching TRBD1. After removal of 6 bases from V and 8 bases from J, the junction contained 6 bases not matched to a gene. The CDR3 length is 13 residues. Germline values: CDR1 LNHDA, CDR2 SQIVND (reference sequence). CDR3 coding DNA: TGTGCCAGTAGCCGTGACAGGGAGGAAAAACTGTTTTTT. As protein: CASSRDREEKLFF.

V usage is TRBV12-3 or TRBV12-4 and J usage is TRBJ2-1, with 7 positions matching TRBD1. The CDR3 sequence is 13 residues long. Losses at the gene ends were 4 bases for V and 4 bases for J; bases not matched to a gene: 1. CDR3 sequence reads: CASSWGQYNEQFF. The CDR3, as DNA: TGTGCCAGCAGTTGGGGACAGTACAATGAGCAGTTCTTC.

The rearrangement links TRBV10-3 to TRBJ1-5; D remains unclear. The CDR3 contains 15 residues. V lost 0 bases and J lost 1, with 7 bases in between. The germline gives CDR1 ENHRY, CDR2 SYGVKD. In DNA, the CDR3 is TGTGCCATCAGTGAGTCGACCAGGAGCAATCAGCCCCAGCATTTT. Its protein product is CAISESTRSNQPQHF.